This TCR beta chain was found in a study of T cell responses to AZD1222 COVID-19 vaccine listed by TCRdb under 2021. In terms of the full investigation: AZD1222 recipients whose second dose came at about 4 weeks and those whose second dose came at about 12 weeks were combined into one group, since spike-specific TCR depth and breadth did not differ between the two schedules. A total of 240 or so trial participants underwent TCR sequencing, of whom about 210 had received two doses of AZD1222 and some 25 had received two doses of the MenACWY control vaccine. Enrollment into the trials was organized by age into subgroups of 18-55, 56-69 and 70-plus years, and those subgroups contained approximately 150, 30 and 60 TCR-sequenced participants, respectively. The investigation overall reported the following: Reportedly, almost half of the unique spike-specific TCRs recognized epitopes lying outside the regions that are mutated in the B.1.351 and B.1.1.7 variants. The 56-69-year group was small, and its depth increase did not reach significance, likely because of low power. Conclusions about previously exposed vaccinees are limited, since just five to seven AZD1222 recipients were seropositive for SARS-CoV-2 at baseline. A significant rise in spike-specific TCR breadth and depth was observed after two AZD1222 doses relative to day 0 and relative to MenACWY recipients. Participants were mostly white British, with more females than males. The authors suggested clonal diversity may have been underestimated. The vaccine-associated CD4 TCRs covered the entire spike protein, and the dominant responses fell in regions 160-218 and 743-854. Because no day 14 peak-response samples were available, repertoires were characterized only after the peak T cell response.

The CDR3 regions of human TCRbeta chains were analyzed by immunosequencing. The paper's data handling went like this. TCRs in the repertoires were matched against a reference library of SARS-CoV-2-specific TCRs that had been generated with the MIRA antigen-specificity platform. Breadth was defined as the fraction of unique TCRs that were SARS-CoV-2-associated, and depth was defined as the fraction of total T cells that were SARS-CoV-2-associated. Using the MIRA data, each spike-specific TCR was mapped to the spike region that the TCR reacts to and placed in a CD4 or CD8 class. Log10-transformed breadth and depth values were compared by one-way ANOVA with Sidak's multiple comparisons tests. Here the immuneACCESS table is served through TCRdb, limited to in-frame sequences with V and J called. Missing clones are a known gap in these copies; in checked studies unresolved V genes cover under half, and the rest lacks a known reason. V and J calls and clone size are copied from that table; D and trimming were computed from the DNA. This sample holds around 130,000 clones; approximately 94% were observed only once. Jointly, the top ten make up roughly 6.6% of the sample.

After removal of 5 bases from V and 8 bases from J, the junction retains 4 bases not matched to a gene. The CDR3 has 12 amino acids, counting the end cysteine and phenylalanine. The entry retains the CDR3 DNA only, 36 bases that are in frame from base 1. CDR1 and CDR2 are drawn from the germline V gene (reference sequence): SEHNR, FQNEAQ. With regard to this clone: Its antigen has not been determined. Within one base of it there is no much larger clone, and no base qualities were kept.

According to the study, the label for this sample's time point signals: baseline before first vaccination. Samples from vaccinated people were obtained from the UK trials COV001 and COV002, which included a single-blind randomized controlled phase 2/3 trial of AZD1222 (ChAdOx1 nCoV-19) in healthy adults. For TCRbeta chain sequencing, PBMC samples were collected from trial participants at day 0 and at day 28 after the second dose. The sequenced sample was peripheral blood, obtained on day 0 of AZD1222 vaccination. The sequence was obtained from an adult in good health. The chain is assembled from TRBV7-9 and TRBJ1-2; a stretch of 8 junction bases matches TRBD1. The CDR3 here reads CASSPRQGGYTF. The DNA sequence is as follows: TGTGCCAGCAGCCCACGACAGGGGGGCTACACCTTC.